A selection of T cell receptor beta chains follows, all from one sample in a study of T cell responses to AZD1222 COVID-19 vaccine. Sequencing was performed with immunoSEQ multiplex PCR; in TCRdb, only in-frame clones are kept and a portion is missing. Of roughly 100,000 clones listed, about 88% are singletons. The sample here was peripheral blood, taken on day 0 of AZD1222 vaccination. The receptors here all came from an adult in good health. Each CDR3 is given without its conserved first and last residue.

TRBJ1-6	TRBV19	ASSIGNRESTPLH
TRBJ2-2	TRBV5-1	ASSPSWRGTGELF
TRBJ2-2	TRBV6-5	ASSSTRTPGELF
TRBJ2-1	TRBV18	ASSPSYSGSGINEQF
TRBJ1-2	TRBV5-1	ASSPGGQFYGYT
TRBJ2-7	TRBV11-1	ASGPLAGGSYEQY
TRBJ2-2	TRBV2	ASRYTSGRSGELF
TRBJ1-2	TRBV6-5	ASSSDYGYT
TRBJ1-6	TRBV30	AWSGPGPNSPLH
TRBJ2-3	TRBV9	ASSIWGGRADTQY
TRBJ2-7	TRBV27	ASSPAPGYEQY
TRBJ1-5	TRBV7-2	ASSLVGQPQH
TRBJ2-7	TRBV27	ASSLPHRVLHEQY
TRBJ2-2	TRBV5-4	ASSLRGITGELF
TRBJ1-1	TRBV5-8	ASSLGTGRYPEAF
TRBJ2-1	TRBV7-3	ASSPEPGYNEQF
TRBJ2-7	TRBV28	ASSPRS
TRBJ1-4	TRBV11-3	ASSLGRGLNEKLF
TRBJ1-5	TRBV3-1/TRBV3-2	ASSQDRGLSSNQPQH
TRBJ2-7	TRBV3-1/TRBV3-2	ASSPLLRQGTYEQY
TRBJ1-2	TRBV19	ASEPTGVDYGYT
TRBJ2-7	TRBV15	ATSRLKGEQY
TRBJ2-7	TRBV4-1	ASSQDLAPGYEQY
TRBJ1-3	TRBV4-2	ASSQGWSGNTIY
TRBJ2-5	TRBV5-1	ASSLQGEETQY
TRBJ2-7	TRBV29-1	SVEASYEQY
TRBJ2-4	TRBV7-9	ASRSGQGTKNIQY
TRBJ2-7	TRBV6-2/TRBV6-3	ASSPRRPYEQY
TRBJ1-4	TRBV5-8	ASSWDRGPGEKLF
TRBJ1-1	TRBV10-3	AISPGNTEAF
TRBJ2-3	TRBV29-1	SLQGGSTDTQY
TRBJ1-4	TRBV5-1	ASSWEGRREKLF
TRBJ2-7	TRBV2	ASSGSSGAEQY
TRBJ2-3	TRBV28	ASSLLGKRADTQY
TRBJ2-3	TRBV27	ASAGLVLRQRPDTQY
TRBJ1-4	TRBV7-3	ASSLSFGEKLF
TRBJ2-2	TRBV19	ASSHNTGTGELF
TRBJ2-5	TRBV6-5	ASSPGGGEGETQY
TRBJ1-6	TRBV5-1	ASSEDRERSPLH
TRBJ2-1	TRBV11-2	ASSFPSTGEQF